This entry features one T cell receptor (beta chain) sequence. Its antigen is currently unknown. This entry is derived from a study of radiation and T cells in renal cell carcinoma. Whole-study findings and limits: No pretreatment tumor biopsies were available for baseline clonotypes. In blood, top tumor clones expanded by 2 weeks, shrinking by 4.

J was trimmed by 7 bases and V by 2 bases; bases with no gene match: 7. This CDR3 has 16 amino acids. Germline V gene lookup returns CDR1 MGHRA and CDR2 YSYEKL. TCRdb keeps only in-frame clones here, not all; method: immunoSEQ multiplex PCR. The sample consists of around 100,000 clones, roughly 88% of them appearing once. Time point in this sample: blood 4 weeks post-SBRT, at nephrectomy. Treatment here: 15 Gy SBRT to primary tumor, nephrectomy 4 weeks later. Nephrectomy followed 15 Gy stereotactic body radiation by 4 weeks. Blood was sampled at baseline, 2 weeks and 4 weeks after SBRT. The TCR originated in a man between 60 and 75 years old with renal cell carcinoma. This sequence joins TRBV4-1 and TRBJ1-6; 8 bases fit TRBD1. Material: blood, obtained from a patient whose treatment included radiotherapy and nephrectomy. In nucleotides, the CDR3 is TGCGCCAGCAGCCAACCGCGCAGGGGGCGAAATTCACCCCTCCACTTT. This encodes CASSQPRRGRNSPLHF.